The table lists the clone carrying this T cell receptor beta chain with a few counts. Antigen specificity is unknown. The data were obtained in a study of post-analysis software for immune sequencing data. Study-wide points: A few TRBV segments appeared more often in patients than in controls, and TRBV5-6, TRBV5-1 and TRBV20-1 were among these.

V dropped 7 bases and J dropped 5 bases, with 23 bases sitting between them. Germline V gene data show CDR1 as SQVTM and CDR2 as ANQGSEA. This CDR3 spans 15 amino acids. Unique molecular identifiers were carried by the TCR beta cDNA libraries. MiXCR, run by TCRdb on the PCR reads, gives a single entry per CDR3 protein. The table records some 800,000 distinct CDR3 sequences, just over 45% of them present only once. The clonotype originates from a girl aged 5-17 years with multiple sclerosis. V and J are TRBV29-1 and TRBJ2-5; D is tentatively TRBD1 or TRBD2 (6 bases each). The sequenced material came from blood. CDR3 DNA: TGCAGCGCGGCCGGGAGAAGCGTAAGGGGGGAGACCCAGTACTTC. Its translation is CSAAGRSVRGETQYF.